Given below is one T cell receptor (beta chain) in context. This record comes from a study of cytomegalovirus exposure and HLA in healthy donors. A multiplex PCR was run with 60 Vbeta primers and 13 Jbeta primers. Here immunoSEQ multiplex PCR was the method, and the copy in TCRdb shows in-frame clones only, minus some. Here the sample spans about 150,000 clones, 80% to 90% being singletons. The sample was PBMCs. This receptor was obtained from a male donor in good health and CMV-seronegative.

In nucleotides, the CDR3 is TGTGCCAGCGCCCCGGGGGGCTATTACGAGCAGTACTTC. This sequence encodes CASAPGGYYEQYF. J is TRBJ2-7 and V is TRBV19, with a possible D match to TRBD2 (7 bases). Between the trimmed V and J ends, which lost 9 bases and 4 bases, there was a span of 16 bases. The V gene's germline CDR1 is LNHDA and CDR2 SQIVND (reference sequence). The CDR3 loop spans 13 amino acids.